The 14 T cell receptor beta chains reported below all come from one sample, sequenced in a study of cytomegalovirus exposure and HLA in healthy donors. Amplification used 60 Vbeta primers and 13 Jbeta primers. Some clones are missing from TCRdb's copy, which holds only in-frame ones; the method was immunoSEQ multiplex PCR. The data show some 160,000 clones, approximately 80% seen once. Specimen: PBMCs. The receptors were gathered from a man in his fifties or sixties in good health and CMV-seropositive.

This sequence joins TRBV9 and TRBJ1-5, with TRBD1 matching 8 bases. Germline CDR1 is SGDLS and CDR2 is YYNGEE. With V trimmed by 3 bases and J by 6 bases, 5 bases remained unmatched. The CDR3 length is 14 residues. The CDR3 DNA follows: TGTGCCAGCAGCGAACAGGGGGGAGGTCAGCCCCAGCATTTT. This codes for CASSEQGGGQPQHF.

This chain links TRBV29-1 with TRBJ1-2; 7 bases map to TRBD1. The germline V gene has CDR1 SQVTM and CDR2 ANQGSEA. This CDR3 spans 14 amino acids. V lost 1 base and J lost 0; bases outside the gene matches: 2. CDR3 nucleotide sequence: TGCAGCGTTGAAGCTACAGGGGCTAACTATGGCTACACCTTC. Translated: CSVEATGANYGYTF.

The chain has TRBV27 and TRBJ2-7, with TRBD1 identical over 7 bases. Germline V lookup: CDR1 MNHEY, CDR2 SMNVEV (reference sequence). V trimming: 9 bases; J trimming: 4 bases; junction bases outside the gene matches: 9. This CDR3 has 13 residues. CDR3 residues: CASRQGFEYEQYF. CDR3 bases: TGTGCCAGTAGACAGGGATTTGAATACGAGCAGTACTTC.

The chain links TRBV28 to TRBJ2-1; D is undetermined. Germline values: CDR1 MDHEN, CDR2 SYDVKM. There are 13 residues in the CDR3. V lost 2 bases to trimming and J lost 4 bases, with 6 bases between them. CDR3 nucleotide sequence: TGTGCCAGCAGTTTAGCAGTTTACAATGAGCAGTTCTTC. It translates to CASSLAVYNEQFF. Based on the CDR3 plus reference TRBV28 and TRBJ2-1, the full variable domain is DVKVTQSSRYLVKRTGEKVFLECVQDMDHENMFWYRQDPGLGLRLIYFSYDVKMKEKGDIPEGYSVSREKKERFSLILESASTNQTSMYLCASSLAVYNEQFFGPGTRLTVL.

The chain carries TRBV5-8 and TRBJ2-7, with 7 bases aligning to TRBD1. This CDR3 is built from 14 residues. Germline CDR1 is SGHTS and CDR2 is YDEGEE. Trimming removed 4 bases from V and 2 bases from J; junction bases left unmatched: 6. The CDR3 sequence: CASSPPDRAYEQYF. Written as DNA, the CDR3 is TGTGCCAGCAGCCCTCCCGACAGGGCCTACGAGCAGTACTTC.

The chain has TRBV27 and TRBJ2-3; 9 bases are a match to TRBD1. Germline V gene lookup returns CDR1 MNHEY and CDR2 SMNVEV (reference sequence). J gave up 5 bases and V 5 bases, and 20 bases lay outside the gene matches. The CDR3 runs 19 residues. CDR3 DNA sequence: TGTGCCAGCAGTCTCCGTCCCGGGACAGGGCAGGTTTTTGGAGATACGCAGTATTTT. Translating it yields CASSLRPGTGQVFGDTQYF.

This clone has just one count. The chain joins TRBV5-1 to TRBJ2-5; perhaps TRBD2 as D (7 bases). Deletions cut 4 bases from V and 5 bases from J, with 27 bases between. CDR3 length: 18 residues. The germline CDR1 and CDR2 sequences are SGHRS and YFSETQ. CDR3 nucleotides: TGCGCCAGCAGCGAACCTGGAGGGGGGGAGACAGGTTTGGAGACCCAGTACTTC. This encodes CASSEPGGGETGLETQYF.

This chain uses TRBV5-1 with TRBJ1-4, with TRBD1 as a possible D gene (6 bases). CDR1 SGHRS and CDR2 YFSETQ come from the germline V gene. Trimming left V 5 bases short and J 4 bases short, with 12 bases between. CDR3 length equals 14 residues. CDR3 in DNA: TGCGCCAGCAGGGTTGGACAGAATAATGAAAAACTGTTTTTT. Amino acid sequence: CASRVGQNNEKLFF.

V usage is TRBV5-4 and J usage is TRBJ1-6; maybe TRBD1 (5 bases). Per germline, CDR1 SGHNT and CDR2 YYREEE (reference sequence). V was clipped by 0 bases and J by 9 bases, with 16 bases between them. The CDR3 extends over 16 amino acids. The CDR3 protein is CASSLGRVGRGSPLHF. In DNA, the CDR3 is TGTGCCAGCAGCTTGGGCAGGGTTGGCAGAGGTTCACCCCTCCACTTT. Using reference TRBV5-4 and TRBJ1-6 for the parts outside the CDR3, the full variable domain is ETGVTQSPTHLIKTRGQQVTLRCSSQSGHNTVSWYQQALGQGPQFIFQYYREEENGRGNFPPRFSGLQFPNYSSELNVNALELDDSALYLCASSLGRVGRGSPLHFGNGTRLTVT.

The V and J genes are TRBV5-1 and TRBJ2-1; no reliable D call. The V and J ends lost 4 bases and 2 bases respectively, with 13 bases between them. CDR3 length: 15 residues. The germline V gene has CDR1 SGHRS and CDR2 YFSETQ. Here the CDR3 reads CASSQNGEAYNEQFF. CDR3 in DNA: TGCGCCAGCAGCCAAAATGGAGAGGCCTACAATGAGCAGTTCTTC. Full variable domain (missing parts from reference TRBV5-1 and TRBJ2-1): KAGVTQTPRYLIKTRGQQVTLSCSPISGHRSVSWYQQTPGQGLQFLFEYFSETQRNKGNFPGRFSGRQFSNSRSEMNVSTLELGDSALYLCASSQNGEAYNEQFFGPGTRLTVL.

The V gene is TRBV2, the J gene TRBJ2-5, with TRBD2 as a possible D gene (6 bases). Germline-derived CDR1 and CDR2 are SNHLY and FYNNEI. The length of the CDR3 is 15 residues. Trimming shortened V by 6 bases and J by 4 bases, and 18 bases separated the two germline ends. CDR3: CASRRQTGSGETQYF. The CDR3 DNA follows: TGTGCCAGCAGACGTCAGACCGGGAGTGGAGAGACCCAGTACTTC.

The chain recombines TRBV27 with TRBJ1-2, with 8 bases lining up with TRBD1. There are 16 residues in the CDR3. V lost 5 bases to trimming and J lost 0 bases; unmatched junction nucleotides: 8. Germline CDR1 reads MNHEY; CDR2 reads SMNVEV (reference sequence). CDR3 amino acids: CASSLRDRLTNYGYTF. In nucleotides, the CDR3 is TGTGCCAGCAGTCTAAGGGACAGGCTTACTAACTATGGCTACACCTTC.

The CDR3 DNA reads TGCAGCCCTTGGGCAGTTCGAGATACGCAGTATTTT. Encoded protein: CSPWAVRDTQYF. The chain has TRBV29-1 and TRBJ2-3; D not certain. Trimming shortened V by 8 bases and J by 5 bases, and 14 bases separated the two germline ends. Germline CDR1 reads SQVTM; CDR2 reads ANQGSEA. CDR3 size: 12 residues.

In nucleotides, the CDR3 is TGCGCCAGCAGCTTGGAGGCAGGGAGCAATCAGCCCCAGCATTTT. Its protein is CASSLEAGSNQPQHF. The rearrangement uses TRBV5-1 and TRBJ1-5, with D possibly matching TRBD1 (5 bases). CDR1 and CDR2 (germline): SGHRS, YFSETQ. The CDR3 covers 15 residues. V was shortened by 0 bases and J by 1 base, with 8 bases between the two germline ends. The full variable domain, rest sourced from reference TRBV5-1 and TRBJ1-5, is KAGVTQTPRYLIKTRGQQVTLSCSPISGHRSVSWYQQTPGQGLQFLFEYFSETQRNKGNFPGRFSGRQFSNSRSEMNVSTLELGDSALYLCASSLEAGSNQPQHFGDGTRLSIL.